The 20 T cell receptor beta chains below all came from one sample that was sequenced in a study of T cell clones after liver transplantation. TCRdb's copy holds only in-frame clones and misses some; the assay was immunoSEQ multiplex PCR. The sample includes roughly 100,000 clones, about 88% of them seen just once. The sequencing used CD4+ T cells from blood, collected approximately 45 months after liver transplant. All receptors come from a human patient who received a liver transplant. Some T cells may be graft donor cells.

This clone was found once. V and J are TRBV18 and TRBJ2-6; D call uncertain. CDR1 KGHSH and CDR2 LQKENI come from the germline V gene. V gave up 2 bases and J gave up 2 bases, with 7 bases separating them. This CDR3 is built from 15 residues. The CDR3 protein is CASSPRKTGANVLTF. The CDR3 DNA reads as TGTGCCAGCTCACCAAGGAAAACTGGGGCCAACGTCCTGACTTTC.

V usage is TRBV27 and J usage is TRBJ2-1, with TRBD1 matching 8 bases. In germline, CDR1 is MNHEY, CDR2 SMNVEV (reference sequence). The CDR3 covers 15 residues. The V segment lost 5 bases and the J segment 8 bases; nucleotides outside the gene matches: 11. The CDR3 region has the DNA TGTGCCAGCAGTCTACAGACAGGGGTCACGTATGAGCAGTTCTTC. This translates into CASSLQTGVTYEQFF.

The rearrangement joins TRBV14 to TRBJ1-6; 9 bases line up with TRBD1. With V trimmed by 3 bases and J by 7 bases, 4 bases remained unmatched. The V gene's germline CDR1 is SGHDN and CDR2 FVKESK. The CDR3 runs 15 residues. This CDR3 reads CASSQTGGLNSPLHF. The CDR3 region has the DNA TGTGCCAGCAGCCAGACAGGGGGTTTGAATTCACCCCTCCACTTT.

This clone was recorded only once. The rearrangement joins TRBV4-2 to TRBJ2-1, with 8 bases matching TRBD2. Looked up from germline, CDR1 is LGHNA and CDR2 is YNFKEQ. With V trimmed by 4 bases and J by 7 bases, 3 bases remained unmatched. The CDR3 covers 13 residues. The DNA for the CDR3 is TGTGCCAGCAGCCTGACTAGCGTAAATGAGCAGTTCTTC. It encodes CASSLTSVNEQFF.

The gene calls are TRBV5-1 and TRBJ2-1; TRBD1 agrees at 7 bases. The V gene end was trimmed by 3 bases and the J gene end by 8 bases; junction bases not matched to a gene: 5. The CDR3 covers 13 residues. Germline V CDR1 and CDR2: SGHRS, YFSETQ. This chain's CDR3 is CASSYEGTDEQFF. The DNA of the CDR3 is TGCGCCAGCAGCTACGAGGGGACAGATGAGCAGTTCTTC.

The chain links TRBV5-6 to TRBJ2-1; 9 bases are a match to TRBD2. CDR1 is SGHDT and CDR2 is YYEEEE in the germline V gene. V gave up 6 bases and J gave up 0 bases; unmatched junction bases: 7. The CDR3 loop spans 16 amino acids. CDR3 sequence (DNA): TGTGCCAGCACACCTAGCGGGAAGTACTCCTACAATGAGCAGTTCTTC. This codes for CASTPSGKYSYNEQFF. The full variable domain, completed using reference TRBV5-6 and TRBJ2-1, is DAGVTQSPTHLIKTRGQQVTLRCSPKSGHDTVSWYQQALGQGPQFIFQYYEEEERQRGNFPDRFSGHQFPNYSSELNVNALLLGDSALYLCASTPSGKYSYNEQFFGPGTRLTVL.

This clone was observed once. J is TRBJ2-7 and V is TRBV30; D is uncertain. The CDR3 spans 14 residues. CDR1 and CDR2 from the germline V gene are GTSNPN and SVGIG (reference sequence). Trimming removed 0 bases from V and 6 bases from J, with 15 bases in between. The CDR3 bases are TGTGCCTGGAGTGTATCTCAACTGAGAGGCGAGCAGTACTTC. It is translated as CAWSVSQLRGEQYF.

The chain couples TRBV27 to TRBJ2-5, with 12 bases fitting TRBD1. The CDR3 sequence is 16 residues long. Germline V gives CDR1 MNHEY, CDR2 SMNVEV (reference sequence). The ends lost 5 bases at V and 5 bases at J; junction bases unmatched: 9. The CDR3 coding sequence is TGTGCCAGCAGTCGGGGACAGGGGGCAGGTAGGGAGACCCAGTACTTC. Translating it yields CASSRGQGAGRETQYF.

CDR3 residues: CASSLSRLAGYEQYF. In DNA form, the CDR3 reads TGTGCCAGCAGTTTATCCCGACTAGCGGGGTACGAGCAGTACTTC. The rearrangement uses TRBV27 and TRBJ2-7; 11 nucleotides match TRBD2. V shed 0 bases, J shed 4 bases, and the junction held 2 bases outside the gene matches. Germline CDR1 MNHEY, CDR2 SMNVEV (reference sequence). CDR3 length equals 15 residues.

This rearrangement joins TRBV9 to TRBJ2-1, with 10 positions matching TRBD1. Trimming took 4 bases from V and 4 from J; bases not matched to a gene: 2. CDR3 length: 14 amino acids. CDR1 is SGDLS and CDR2 is YYNGEE in the germline V gene. CDR3 DNA sequence: TGTGCCAGCAGCTGGGGACAGGGGTACAATGAGCAGTTCTTC. This translates into CASSWGQGYNEQFF.

This chain connects TRBV6-1 to TRBJ2-5, with D perhaps matching TRBD1 (6 bases). The CDR3 totals 15 residues. Trimming shortened V by 4 bases and J by 4 bases, and 16 bases separated the two germline ends. Germline-derived CDR1 and CDR2 are MNHNS and SASEGT. The CDR3: CASSVTGTATETQYF. For the CDR3, the DNA is TGTGCCAGCAGTGTAACAGGGACGGCAACAGAGACCCAGTACTTC.

The chain joins TRBV5-4 to TRBJ1-1, with 7 bases identical to TRBD1. The trim removed 2 bases at V and 1 base at J, leaving 2 bases unmatched. This CDR3 spans 14 amino acids. From germline, CDR1 is SGHNT and CDR2 YYREEE (reference sequence). The CDR3 spells CASSLQGTNTEAFF. CDR3 sequence (DNA): TGTGCCAGCAGCTTACAGGGGACGAACACTGAAGCTTTCTTT.

This clone occurred a few times. This rearrangement joins TRBV9 to TRBJ1-1, with 7 bases identical to TRBD1. CDR1 and CDR2 (germline): SGDLS, YYNGEE. This CDR3 comprises 14 residues. The V and J ends lost 4 bases and 6 bases, in that order; junction bases with no gene match: 9. The CDR3 loop reads CASSPRQGGSEAFF. The CDR3 bases are TGTGCCAGCAGCCCTCGACAAGGGGGCTCTGAAGCTTTCTTT.

The V gene is TRBV7-2, the J gene TRBJ1-5, with D uncertain. The CDR3 length is 14 residues. Trimming left V 4 bases short and J 0 bases short, with 7 bases between. Per the germline V gene, CDR1 is SGHTA and CDR2 is FQGNSA. The CDR3 nucleotides read TGTGCCAGCAGCTCAGACTATAGCAATCAGCCCCAGCATTTT. Residues: CASSSDYSNQPQHF.

This rearrangement joins TRBV4-2 to TRBJ2-1; no clear D. Per the germline V gene, CDR1 is LGHNA and CDR2 is YNFKEQ. The CDR3 covers 12 residues. V lost 0 bases to trimming and J lost 9 bases, with 6 bases between them. CDR3 in DNA: TGTGCCAGCAGCCAAGATCGGGTTGAGCAGTTCTTC. This gives the protein CASSQDRVEQFF.

This sequence joins TRBV7-2 and TRBJ2-3; 7 positions agree with TRBD2. Per germline, CDR1 SGHTA and CDR2 FQGNSA. Unmatched junction bases numbered 10, after V lost 5 bases and J lost 5 bases. The CDR3 contains 15 residues. The CDR3 region is CASSLPFGRGDTQYF. Written as DNA, the CDR3 is TGTGCCAGCAGCCTACCGTTTGGGAGGGGAGATACGCAGTATTTT.

The J gene is TRBJ1-1, the V gene TRBV19, with D possibly being TRBD1 (5 bases). This CDR3 spans 15 amino acids. Trimming shortened V by 1 base and J by 6 bases, and 15 bases separated the two germline ends. Germline V gene data show CDR1 as LNHDA and CDR2 as SQIVND (reference sequence). CDR3 nucleotides: TGTGCCAGTAGTATAGGACTCGGGAGGGGCGCTGAAGCTTTCTTT. Amino acids: CASSIGLGRGAEAFF.

This CDR3 reads CASSATALAEAFF. CDR3 nucleotides: TGTGCCAGCAGTGCGACAGCTCTAGCTGAAGCTTTCTTT. This rearrangement joins TRBV6-5 to TRBJ1-1; D might be TRBD1 (5 bases). The CDR3 is made up of 13 amino acids. The germline V and J ends were trimmed by 5 bases and 6 bases, with 13 bases remaining between them. The germline V gene has CDR1 MNHEY and CDR2 SVGAGI.

The V call is TRBV10-3, the J call TRBJ1-6; tentatively, D is TRBD1 (5 bases). The CDR3 runs to 15 residues. V was pared by 0 bases and J by 9 bases, with 12 bases between. CDR1 is ENHRY and CDR2 is SYGVKD in the germline V gene. As DNA, the CDR3 is TGTGCCATCAGTGAGTCGAAGGTGGGGGGTTCACCCCTCCACTTT. This translates into CAISESKVGGSPLHF.

This clone was seen just once. J is TRBJ2-2 and V is TRBV19; 12 bases fit TRBD1. CDR3 length equals 16 residues. Trimming cost V 5 bases and J 2 bases; bases outside gene matches: 3. Germline-derived CDR1 and CDR2 are LNHDA and SQIVND (reference sequence). CDR3 protein: CASSQGTGGNTGELFF. The CDR3 DNA reads TGTGCCAGTAGTCAAGGGACAGGGGGCAACACCGGGGAGCTGTTTTTT.